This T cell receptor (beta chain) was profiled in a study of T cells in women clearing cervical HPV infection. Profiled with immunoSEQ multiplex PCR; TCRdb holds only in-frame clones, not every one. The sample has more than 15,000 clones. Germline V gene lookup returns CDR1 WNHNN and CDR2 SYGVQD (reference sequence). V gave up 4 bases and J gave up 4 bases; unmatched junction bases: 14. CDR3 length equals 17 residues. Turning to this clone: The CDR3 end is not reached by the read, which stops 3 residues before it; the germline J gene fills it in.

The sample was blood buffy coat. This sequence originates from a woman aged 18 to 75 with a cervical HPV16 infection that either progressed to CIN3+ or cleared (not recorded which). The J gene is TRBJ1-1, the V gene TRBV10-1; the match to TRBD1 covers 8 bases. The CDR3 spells CASSGSGQGDYGTEAFF. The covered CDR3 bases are TGCGCCAGCAGTGGTTCCGGACAGGGTGATTACGGCACTGAA.